What follows are 20 T cell receptor beta chains derived from one specimen sequenced in a study of graft-versus-host responses after intestinal transplantation. Libraries were prepared by immunoSEQ multiplex PCR; TCRdb keeps only in-frame clonotypes and omits some of them. The repertoire holds 40,000 or so clones, with 93% as singletons. Their cognate antigens are unknown. The sample consisted of unstimulated CD8+ T cells sorted from spleen or lymph node cells, taken before transplant. The receptors here all came from a human donor who was the organ donor for an intestinal transplant.

The J gene is TRBJ1-1, the V gene TRBV12-5, with D possibly matching TRBD1 (5 bases). The germline V gene encodes CDR1 LGHNT and CDR2 FRNRAP. The CDR3 totals 16 residues. V was shortened by 3 bases and J by 3 bases, with 17 bases between the two germline ends. The CDR3 nucleotides read TGTGCTAGTGGTTTCCCCCAGCGACAGCCAGACACTGAAGCTTTCTTT. Translation gives CASGFPQRQPDTEAFF.

This chain joins TRBV7-3 and TRBJ1-1; D call uncertain. The CDR3 runs to 14 residues. CDR1 is SGHTA and CDR2 is FQGTGA in the germline V gene. V was trimmed by 1 base and J by 7 bases, leaving 13 bases between them. The CDR3 sequence is CASSLRRFCSEAFF. The CDR3 DNA is TGTGCCAGCAGCTTAAGAAGGTTTTGCAGTGAAGCTTTCTTT.

This chain connects TRBV9 to TRBJ1-2; D might be TRBD1 (5 bases). Germline V lookup: CDR1 SGDLS, CDR2 YYNGEE. V lost 3 bases, J lost 4 bases, and 19 bases lay in between. The CDR3 covers 16 residues. This CDR3 reads CASSAALLGDRYGYTF. The CDR3 DNA reads as TGTGCCAGCAGCGCCGCCCTCCTAGGGGACCGCTATGGCTACACCTTC.

The chain links TRBV28 to TRBJ2-2; maybe TRBD2 (5 bases). This CDR3 comprises 13 residues. Between the trimmed V and J ends, which lost 6 bases and 6 bases, there was a span of 11 bases. Germline loops: CDR1 MDHEN, CDR2 SYDVKM. CDR3 coding DNA: TGTGCCAGCAGCCCTTCTAGCTCCGGGGAGCTGTTTTTT. This sequence encodes CASSPSSSGELFF.

This chain links TRBV9 with TRBJ2-5; D tentatively fits TRBD1 or TRBD2 (7 bases each). The CDR3 totals 16 residues. Trimming left V 3 bases short and J 5 bases short, with 20 bases between. Germline CDR1 SGDLS, CDR2 YYNGEE. The DNA for the CDR3 is TGTGCCAGCAGCGCAGGGGCAGGGGGGGCCTTGGAGACCCAGTACTTC. It codes for CASSAGAGGALETQYF.

J is TRBJ2-3 and V is TRBV9, with a weak D call TRBD1 (6 bases). V gave up 1 base and J gave up 0 bases, with 6 bases separating them. Looked up from germline, CDR1 is SGDLS and CDR2 is YYNGEE. This CDR3 has 14 residues. The CDR3 is CASSVQGSTDTQYF. Written as DNA, the CDR3 is TGTGCCAGCAGCGTACAGGGGAGCACAGATACGCAGTATTTT.

This rearrangement joins TRBV5-1 to TRBJ1-1, with D unresolved. Looked up from germline, CDR1 is SGHRS and CDR2 is YFSETQ. The V gene lost 0 bases and the J gene lost 1 base, with 10 bases spanning the gap. This CDR3 has 15 amino acids. The CDR3 DNA is TGCGCCAGCAGCTTGGAAGGGAATCAGAACACTGAAGCTTTCTTT. Amino acids: CASSLEGNQNTEAFF.

The chain uses TRBV27 and TRBJ2-1; no clear D. The CDR3 sequence is 15 residues long. Germline CDR1 is MNHEY and CDR2 is SMNVEV (reference sequence). Trimming left V 1 base short and J 0 bases short, with 7 bases between. CDR3 amino acids: CASSLFSSSYNEQFF. The CDR3, as DNA: TGTGCCAGCAGTTTATTCTCGAGCTCCTACAATGAGCAGTTCTTC.

Here the CDR3 reads CASSGSGNQPQHF. The CDR3 DNA is TGTGCCAGCAGTGGTAGTGGCAATCAGCCCCAGCATTTT. The chain links TRBV9 to TRBJ1-5; D unclear. CDR3 length equals 13 residues. The V and J ends lost 5 bases and 2 bases respectively, with 8 bases between them. Germline V gene sequence: CDR1 SGDLS, CDR2 YYNGEE. Drawing the rest from reference TRBV9 and TRBJ1-5, the complete variable domain is DSGVTQTPKHLITATGQRVTLRCSPRSGDLSVYWYQQSLDQGLQFLIQYYNGEERAKGNILERFSAQQFPDLHSELNLSSLELGDSALYFCASSGSGNQPQHFGDGTRLSIL.

In the case of this clone: An end of the junction does not agree with germline; a read error may underlie this. The rearrangement joins TRBV19 to TRBJ2-1, with a possible D match to TRBD2 (6 bases). The CDR3 spans 15 residues. CDR1 is LNHDA, CDR2 SQIVND, per germline (reference sequence). The CDR3 nucleotides are TGTGCCAGTAGTACCTCGGGACTGCCCTACGATGAGCAGTTCTTC. It encodes CASSTSGLPYDEQFF.

The chain links TRBV11-1 to TRBJ2-3, with 10 bases matching TRBD2. Germline CDR1 SGHAT, CDR2 FQDESV (reference sequence). With 5 bases clipped from V and 0 bases from J, the junction kept 5 bases outside the gene matches. The CDR3 length is 16 residues. The CDR3 here is CASSTGSGRSTDTQYF. CDR3 bases: TGTGCCAGCAGCACAGGTAGCGGGAGGAGCACAGATACGCAGTATTTT.

The CDR3 sequence is CASITPASSYEQYF. In DNA, the CDR3 is TGTGCCAGCATCACACCGGCCTCCTCCTACGAGCAGTACTTC. This chain links TRBV6-1 with TRBJ2-7, with D unclear. Per the germline V gene, CDR1 is MNHNS and CDR2 is SASEGT. Trimming shortened V by 7 bases and J by 0 bases, and 13 bases separated the two germline ends. The CDR3 is 14 residues long.

The V call is TRBV18, the J call TRBJ2-1; D gene ambiguous. Germline values: CDR1 KGHSH, CDR2 LQKENI. The CDR3 has 14 residues. Trimming took off 0 bases at V and 5 bases at J, with 8 bases between the two ends. The CDR3 DNA sequence: TGTGCCAGCTCACCACCGTGGGTCGACAATGAGCAGTTCTTC. Its protein is CASSPPWVDNEQFF.

A remark on this clone: A read error may produce the germline difference seen at one junction end. J is TRBJ2-7 and V is TRBV6-1; D gene uncertain. The CDR3 covers 14 residues. Germline V gene sequence: CDR1 MNHNS, CDR2 SASEGT. The CDR3 DNA reads as TGTGCCGGCAGTGAAGAAATGTCAGTCCACGAGCAGTACTTC. It yields the protein CAGSEEMSVHEQYF.

The chain is built from TRBV11-2 and TRBJ2-7; 10 bases fit TRBD1. This CDR3 region has 15 residues. Germline lookup yields CDR1 SGHAT and CDR2 FQNNGV. With V trimmed by 6 bases and J by 3 bases, 8 bases remained unmatched. CDR3 protein: CASSPGTGAFYEQYF. CDR3 DNA sequence: TGTGCCAGCAGTCCCGGGACAGGGGCATTCTACGAGCAGTACTTC.

V gene TRBV30 combines with J gene TRBJ1-1, with a possible D match to TRBD1 (6 bases). Per germline, CDR1 GTSNPN and CDR2 SVGIG (reference sequence). Trimming shortened V by 0 bases and J by 6 bases, and 14 bases separated the two germline ends. The CDR3 totals 14 residues. The CDR3 DNA reads as TGTGCCTGGAGTGTTCCGGGGGCGATGCCTGAAGCTTTCTTT. Its translation is CAWSVPGAMPEAFF.

The V and J genes are TRBV4-3 and TRBJ2-7, with 12 positions matching TRBD2. The germline gives CDR1 LGHNA, CDR2 YSLEER. The junction had 3 bases not matched to a gene; V was cut back by 3 bases and J by 3 bases. The CDR3 has 15 residues. CDR3 in amino acids: CASSHGLAGNYEQYF. The CDR3 DNA is TGCGCCAGCAGCCACGGACTAGCGGGAAACTACGAGCAGTACTTC.

The rearrangement joins TRBV25-1 to TRBJ2-7; TRBD2 aligns across 9 bases. Germline V gives CDR1 MGHDK, CDR2 SYGVNS. This CDR3 region has 13 residues. J lost 2 bases, V lost 6 bases, and 2 bases had no gene match. CDR3 protein: CASSPSGTYEQYF. DNA for the CDR3: TGTGCCAGCAGCCCTAGCGGGACCTACGAGCAGTACTTC.

V usage is TRBV4-3 and J usage is TRBJ1-1; 7 bases are a match to TRBD1. This CDR3 region has 15 residues. Germline CDR1 reads LGHNA; CDR2 reads YSLEER. The J segment lost 10 bases and the V segment lost 2 bases, leaving 13 bases of the junction unmatched. The CDR3 is CASSQTKTQGTGAFF. As DNA, the CDR3 is TGCGCCAGCAGCCAAACGAAAACACAGGGGACGGGAGCTTTCTTT.

The V and J genes are TRBV11-3 and TRBJ2-7; D may be TRBD2 (5 bases). Germline CDR1 is SGHNT and CDR2 is YENEEA. The CDR3 sequence is 13 residues long. V gave up 4 bases and J gave up 4 bases, with 11 bases separating them. In DNA, the CDR3 is TGTGCCAGCAGCTCGGGGTCCCTATACGAGCAGTACTTC. Translated: CASSSGSLYEQYF.